Below are 19 T cell receptor beta chains sequenced from a single sample in a study of cytomegalovirus exposure and HLA in healthy donors. The PCR made use of 60 Vbeta and 13 Jbeta primers. Clones were read by immunoSEQ multiplex PCR, and TCRdb kept only the in-frame ones, dropping some. The sample includes about 190,000 clones, roughly four fifths of them seen just once. The sequencing sample was made of PBMCs. The source of these receptors is a man aged 35 to 55 in good health and CMV-seropositive.

J is TRBJ2-7 and V is TRBV11-2; 8 nucleotides align to TRBD1. V shed 2 bases and J 5 bases; nucleotides not matched to a gene: 11. Looked up from germline, CDR1 is SGHAT and CDR2 is FQNNGV. The CDR3 totals 16 residues. CDR3: CASSLPRTGRNHEQYF. CDR3 in DNA: TGTGCCAGCAGCTTACCCCGGACAGGGCGAAACCACGAGCAGTACTTC. Supplemented by reference TRBV11-2 and TRBJ2-7, the full variable domain reads EAGVAQSPRYKIIEKRQSVAFWCNPISGHATLYWYQQILGQGPKLLIQFQNNGVVDDSQLPKDRFSAERLKGVDSTLKIQPAKLEDSAVYLCASSLPRTGRNHEQYFGPGTRLTVT.

The chain couples TRBV5-4 to TRBJ2-7, with D possibly matching TRBD2 (7 bases). Germline V gives CDR1 SGHNT, CDR2 YYREEE (reference sequence). The CDR3 is 16 residues long. The V and J ends lost 1 base and 5 bases respectively, with 19 bases between them. This CDR3 reads CASSLRGTGGIHEQYF. CDR3 nucleotides: TGTGCCAGCAGCTTGAGGGGGACGGGGGGCATCCACGAGCAGTACTTC.

The chain joins TRBV5-6 to TRBJ1-1; D is perhaps TRBD1 (5 bases). Trimming took off 0 bases at V and 5 bases at J, with 11 bases between the two ends. The germline gives CDR1 SGHDT, CDR2 YYEEEE. This CDR3 comprises 14 residues. CDR3 DNA sequence: TGTGCCAGCAGCTTGGTAGGGGTTGGTACTGAAGCTTTCTTT. Translated: CASSLVGVGTEAFF.

This chain connects TRBV28 to TRBJ2-3; D is possibly TRBD1 (6 bases). Between the trimmed V and J ends, which lost 7 bases and 4 bases, there was a span of 15 bases. The CDR3 length is 14 residues. Germline V gene sequence: CDR1 MDHEN, CDR2 SYDVKM. CDR3 loop: CASIPPQGSDTQYF. DNA for the CDR3: TGTGCCAGCATCCCCCCCCAGGGGTCAGATACGCAGTATTTT.

This chain links TRBV27 with TRBJ1-5; perhaps TRBD1 as D (6 bases). The germline CDR1 and CDR2 sequences are MNHEY and SMNVEV (reference sequence). The V end was cut by 5 bases, the J end by 1 base, with 15 bases between. The CDR3 covers 16 residues. CDR3 nucleotides: TGTGCCAGCAGTCCCCGGGCAGGGGAGAGCAATCAGCCCCAGCATTTT. Translated: CASSPRAGESNQPQHF.

The genes are TRBV7-9 and TRBJ2-2, with 7 nucleotides matching TRBD1. Germline CDR1 and CDR2: SEHNR and FQNEAQ (reference sequence). V lost 5 bases to trimming and J lost 2 bases; unmatched junction nucleotides: 8. This CDR3 region has 16 residues. The CDR3 bases are TGTGCCAGCAGCACTTCGACAGGGCCCAACACCGGGGAGCTGTTTTTT. Its protein product is CASSTSTGPNTGELFF.

The rearrangement joins TRBV29-1 to TRBJ2-1, with TRBD2 identical over 11 bases. CDR3 length: 14 amino acids. Germline CDR1 and CDR2: SQVTM and ANQGSEA. V trimming: 7 bases; J trimming: 2 bases; junction bases outside the gene matches: 4. The CDR3 protein is CSATGLAAYNEQFF. The CDR3 region has the DNA TGCAGCGCAACGGGACTAGCGGCCTACAATGAGCAGTTCTTC.

The V gene is TRBV5-1, the J gene TRBJ2-5, with 8 nucleotides matching TRBD1. The germline V gene has CDR1 SGHRS and CDR2 YFSETQ. Trimming removed 1 base from V and 5 bases from J; junction bases left unmatched: 4. The CDR3 contains 14 residues. The DNA for the CDR3 is TGCGCCAGCAGCTTGTCAGGGGGCAGTGAGACCCAGTACTTC. Encoded protein: CASSLSGGSETQYF.

The CDR3 bases are TGTGCCAGCAGCTTACTAGCGGGAGGGTACAATGAGCAGTTCTTC. Its translation is CASSLLAGGYNEQFF. The V and J genes are TRBV7-9 and TRBJ2-1; 12 nucleotides match TRBD2. The V segment lost 2 bases and the J segment 4 bases; nucleotides outside the gene matches: 0. The germline V gene has CDR1 SEHNR and CDR2 FQNEAQ (reference sequence). The CDR3 extends over 15 amino acids.

The rearrangement joins TRBV9 to TRBJ1-6; 9 bases are a match to TRBD1. Germline CDR1 reads SGDLS; CDR2 reads YYNGEE. The CDR3 runs to 15 residues. V was pared by 4 bases and J by 7 bases, with 6 bases of the junction left unmatched. The CDR3 loop is CASSYGQGRNSPLHF. The CDR3 DNA is TGTGCCAGCAGCTACGGACAGGGGAGAAATTCACCCCTCCACTTT.

This clone was observed a single time. This rearrangement joins TRBV15 to TRBJ2-1; no reliable D call. Germline lookup yields CDR1 LNHNV and CDR2 YYDKDF (reference sequence). Deletions cut 0 bases from V and 7 bases from J, with 10 bases between. The CDR3 is made up of 14 amino acids. The CDR3 region has the DNA TGTGCCACCAGCAGAGATCAGTCGCTTAATGAGCAGTTCTTC. It specifies CATSRDQSLNEQFF.

The chain employs TRBV10-3 and TRBJ1-4, with a tentative D call TRBD1 (5 bases). Trimming pared 3 bases from V and 4 bases from J, leaving 12 bases between. CDR3 length equals 15 residues. Germline-derived CDR1 and CDR2 are ENHRY and SYGVKD. CDR3 in DNA: TGTGCCATCAGTGACCGGACAAGAAGTAATGAAAAACTGTTTTTT. It yields the protein CAISDRTRSNEKLFF.

This clone turned up a few times. The V call is TRBV19, the J call TRBJ1-2; 7 bases align to TRBD1. The CDR3 consists of 12 residues. The germline CDR1 and CDR2 sequences are LNHDA and SQIVND (reference sequence). Trimming cost V 4 bases and J 7 bases; bases outside gene matches: 3. The chain's CDR3 is CASSTGGRGYTF. In DNA form, the CDR3 reads TGTGCCAGTAGTACAGGGGGACGTGGCTACACCTTC. Full variable domain (remainder filled in from reference TRBV19 and TRBJ1-2): DGGITQSPKYLFRKEGQNVTLSCEQNLNHDAMYWYRQDPGQGLRLIYYSQIVNDFQKGDIAEGYSVSREKKESFPLTVTSAQKNPTAFYLCASSTGGRGYTFGSGTRLTVV.

This clone appeared once. Mismatch with germline at one junction end may stem from a read error. The chain uses TRBV5-1 and TRBJ2-7, with TRBD1 matching over 9 bases. This CDR3 comprises 14 residues. CDR1 is SGHRS, CDR2 YFSETQ, per germline. CDR3 in amino acids: CASSAGTGFSEQYF. Written as DNA, the CDR3 is TGTGCCAGCAGCGCCGGGACAGGGTTTTCCGAGCAGTACTTC.

This sequence joins TRBV18 and TRBJ1-5, with 7 bases matching TRBD1. Germline V lookup: CDR1 KGHSH, CDR2 LQKENI. The CDR3 sequence is 14 residues long. V was clipped by 4 bases and J by 7 bases; unmatched bases: 7. This CDR3 is CASSLDRAGQPQHF. For the CDR3, the DNA is TGTGCCAGCTCACTCGACAGGGCGGGACAGCCCCAGCATTTT.

The CDR3 coding sequence is TGCAGCGCAACCGGGACACCGGGACTAGCGGCCGGTTATGAGCAGTTCTTC. Translated: CSATGTPGLAAGYEQFF. The V and J genes are TRBV29-1 and TRBJ2-1, with TRBD2 matching 11 bases. Germline V gene sequence: CDR1 SQVTM, CDR2 ANQGSEA. V lost 7 bases and J lost 8; bases outside the gene matches: 19. The CDR3 length is 17 residues.

The rearrangement uses TRBV19 and TRBJ2-1; 10 bases are a match to TRBD1. V gave up 5 bases and J gave up 7 bases; unmatched junction bases: 11. Germline V lookup: CDR1 LNHDA, CDR2 SQIVND (reference sequence). CDR3 length equals 16 residues. Written as DNA, the CDR3 is TGTGCCAGTAGTTCCCATTCTCGGACAGGGGGTAATGAGCAGTTCTTC. This sequence encodes CASSSHSRTGGNEQFF.

The chain employs TRBV10-2 and TRBJ1-1, with unresolved D. This CDR3 contains 14 residues. Germline V gives CDR1 WSHSY, CDR2 SAAADI. V gave up 4 bases and J gave up 1 base, with 10 bases separating them. Here the CDR3 DNA reads TGCGCCAGCAGTGTAGGAGGTCGGAACACTGAAGCTTTCTTT. This encodes CASSVGGRNTEAFF.

This clone occurred a few times. CDR3 residues: CASSLIGYEQYF. For the CDR3, the DNA is TGTGCCAGCAGCTTGATCGGGTACGAGCAGTACTTC. This chain links TRBV5-6 with TRBJ2-5; no definite D call. Judging by the DNA end, TRBJ2-7 fits better; the J call may be wrong. Germline loops: CDR1 SGHDT, CDR2 YYEEEE. The CDR3 length is 12 residues.